This T cell receptor (beta chain) comes out of a study of post-analysis software for immune sequencing data (dated by TCRdb to between 2015 and 2017). In the study overall: Relapsing-remitting, secondary progressive and progressive-relapsing multiple sclerosis were recorded as disease courses, and subtype annotation was lacking for some patients. A subset of samples was prepared in parallel using single-end sample barcoding, then pooled and co-amplified after Illumina adapter ligation. Patient repertoires were compared against roughly 10 previously published healthy control repertoires from donors aged roughly 6 to 28 years.

TCR beta repertoires were profiled from peripheral blood of roughly 13 young patients with multiple sclerosis to demonstrate the VDJtools post-analysis software. The multiple sclerosis patients were children and adolescents ranging in age from roughly 6 to 16 years. General findings and caveats noted by the study authors: Compared with controls, multiple sclerosis patients had significantly lower normalized Chao1 diversity, a finding suggesting substantial peripheral T-cell clonal expansion. The multiple sclerosis patient group was slightly younger than the control group. Significantly higher frequencies in patients than in controls were found for about five TRBV segments, including TRBV5-6, TRBV5-1 and TRBV20-1. When samples were clustered directly using the F measure, samples prepared in the same batch co-clustered strongly, which prompted a batch-effect correction.

The library came from PCR. TCRdb names Illumina HiSeq 2500 as the instrument used. Unique molecular identifiers were incorporated into TCR beta cDNA libraries to reduce PCR and sequencing biases. Approximately 500,000 cDNA molecules were obtained for every 1 to 10 million input T cells, so each molecule roughly corresponded to one T cell. Patient libraries were prepared and sequenced with the same protocol used for the earlier healthy control dataset. Within a given batch, samples were prepared together, multiplexed and sequenced on the same HiSeq lane. Turning to the authors' computational methods: Raw barcoded reads were processed with MIGEC, discarding single-read molecular identifier groups before consensus assembly and CDR3 extraction. VDJtools was used for post-analysis of the clonotype tables, and diversity was normalized by down-sampling every dataset to the size of the smallest sample. In repertoire overlap clustering, CDR3 amino acid sequences, but not nucleotide sequences, were matched to correct batch-related cross-sample contamination. The public reads were reanalyzed by TCRdb: fastp trimming at Q25, MiXCR alignment, in-frame beta chains only. Records with the same CDR3 protein are collapsed into one entry carrying the most frequent genes and DNA. The V and J calls and clone size are TCRdb's, not the authors'. The table for this sample lists 600,000 to 750,000 distinct CDR3 sequences; about 60% of them were counted only once. The top ten constitute about 11% of the sample.

The CDR3 numbers 18 residues from cysteine through phenylalanine. Only the CDR3 region is kept as DNA, spanning 54 bases read in frame from base 1. For this chain, trimming is 6 bases at the V end and 0 bases at the J end, and the number of junction bases without a gene match is 13. The germline V gene yields ENHRY for CDR1 and SYGVKD for CDR2. About this clonotype itself: Its antigen specificity is not known. No quality values exist for individual bases; no much larger clone is one base distant.

The chain couples TRBV10-3 to TRBJ2-3; 9 bases in between match TRBD2. This receptor was taken from a girl under 10 years old with multiple sclerosis. The sequenced material came from blood. The CDR3: CAIRAWASGIRSTDTQYF. The DNA reads as follows: TGTGCCATCAGGGCGTGGGCTAGCGGGATTAGGAGCACAGATACGCAGTATTTT.